This TCR beta chain was sequenced for a study of cytomegalovirus exposure and HLA in healthy donors. Regarding the study as a whole: Three chains tied to CMV proved CMV antigen-specific in vitro. Most TCR sequences were seen very rarely across donors, but some public TCRs occurred in many. The study designated 160 or so TCR beta chains cytomegalovirus-associated.

Clones were read by immunoSEQ multiplex PCR, and TCRdb kept only the in-frame ones, dropping some. The table lists approximately 300,000 clones, just over 85% of them singletons. While the first cohort had hundreds of subjects, the donors belonged to the separate validation cohort of over a hundred subjects. About this clone: Its target is unknown.

The TCR originated in a woman aged 18-29 years in good health and CMV-seronegative. Input material: PBMCs.

The CDR3 DNA follows: TGTGCCAGCAGCGGACTAGCGGGAGTAGACGATGAGCAGTTCTTC. This translates into CASSGLAGVDDEQFF. This rearrangement joins TRBV6-6 to TRBJ2-1; TRBD2 matches at 13 bases. There are 15 residues in the CDR3. The germline V gene encodes CDR1 MNHNY and CDR2 SVGAGI (reference sequence). The V and J ends lost 6 bases and 8 bases, in that order; junction bases with no gene match: 7.